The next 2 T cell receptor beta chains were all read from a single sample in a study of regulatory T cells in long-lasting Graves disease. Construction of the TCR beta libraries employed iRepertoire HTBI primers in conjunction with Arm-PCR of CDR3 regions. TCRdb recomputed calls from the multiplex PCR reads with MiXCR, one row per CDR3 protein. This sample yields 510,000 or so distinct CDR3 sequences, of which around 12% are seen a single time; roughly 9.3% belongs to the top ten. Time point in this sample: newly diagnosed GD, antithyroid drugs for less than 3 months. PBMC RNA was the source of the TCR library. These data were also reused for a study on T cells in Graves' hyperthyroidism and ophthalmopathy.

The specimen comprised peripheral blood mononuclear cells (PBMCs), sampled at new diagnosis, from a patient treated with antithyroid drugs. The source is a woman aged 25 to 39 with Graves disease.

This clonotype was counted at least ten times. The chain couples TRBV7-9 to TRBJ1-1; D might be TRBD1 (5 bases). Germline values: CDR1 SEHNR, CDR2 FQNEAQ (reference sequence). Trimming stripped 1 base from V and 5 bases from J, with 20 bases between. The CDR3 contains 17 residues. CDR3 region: CASSLVARQNLGTEAFF. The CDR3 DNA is TGTGCCAGCAGCTTAGTGGCCCGACAGAATCTTGGGACTGAAGCTTTCTTT.

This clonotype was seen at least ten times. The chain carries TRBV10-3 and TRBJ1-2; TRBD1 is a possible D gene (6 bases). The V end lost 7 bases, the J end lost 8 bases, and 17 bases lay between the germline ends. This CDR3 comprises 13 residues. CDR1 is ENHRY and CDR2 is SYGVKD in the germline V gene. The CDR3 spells CAINGGGVDGYTF. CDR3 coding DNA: TGTGCCATCAACGGAGGGGGGGTCGACGGCTACACCTTC.